The sequence of this TCR beta chain was determined in a study of shared clonotypes between healthy human individuals. Concerning this clone: Its antigen remains unidentified.

Generated by immunoSEQ multiplex PCR, the TCRdb table keeps only in-frame clones and is missing some. The sample has around 1.1 million clones, roughly 80% seen once; the top ten hold about 0.94%. CDR1 MNHEY and CDR2 SVGAGI come from the germline V gene. The CDR3 is made up of 11 amino acids. Trimming took off 6 bases at V and 8 bases at J, with 10 bases between the two ends. General study points: Relative to memory subsets, naive subsets generally showed larger estimated richness.

This clonotype was obtained from a man aged 18-30 years in good health. Some clones in this sample may be carry-over from other donors' samples. The sequenced sample was memory CD4+ T cells from PBMCs. Subset indicated: CD45RA-negative fraction. The genes are TRBV6-5 and TRBJ2-5, with D perhaps matching TRBD1 or TRBD2 (5 bases each). The CDR3 region has the DNA TGTGCCAGCAGCCGCCGGGACACCCAGTACTTC. Translation gives CASSRRDTQYF.